The 20 T cell receptor beta chains reported below all come from one sample, sequenced in a study of T cell responses to AZD1222 COVID-19 vaccine. Assay used: immunoSEQ multiplex PCR; TCRdb lists only in-frame clones, some missing. The sample lists around 150,000 clones, around 94% seen once, with about 0.6% in the top ten. The sample was peripheral blood, taken on day 0 of AZD1222 vaccination. The receptors stem from an adult in good health.

Here the CDR3 reads CASSSSPGQQFF. Here the CDR3 DNA reads TGTGCCAGCAGTTCTTCCCCGGGTCAGCAGTTCTTC. The V and J genes are TRBV12-3 or TRBV12-4 and TRBJ2-1; D is unclear. Trimming removed 4 bases from V and 11 bases from J, with 12 bases in between. The CDR3 sequence is 12 residues long.

The chain carries TRBV19 and TRBJ1-2; D call uncertain. CDR1 and CDR2 from the germline V gene are LNHDA and SQIVND (reference sequence). V lost 3 bases and J lost 3, with 11 bases in between. CDR3 size: 14 residues. This CDR3 reads CASSIPGADYGYTF. CDR3 coding DNA: TGTGCCAGTAGTATCCCCGGCGCGGACTATGGCTACACCTTC.

The chain has TRBV7-9 and TRBJ2-7; D is unresolved. The CDR3 is made up of 15 amino acids. Germline-derived CDR1 and CDR2 are SEHNR and FQNEAQ (reference sequence). Trimming stripped 1 base from V and 1 base from J, with 11 bases between. CDR3 in amino acids: CASSLDGVPSYEQYF. CDR3 in DNA: TGTGCCAGCAGCTTAGATGGAGTACCGTCCTACGAGCAGTACTTC.

The gene calls are TRBV5-1 and TRBJ2-7; perhaps TRBD2 as D (5 bases). Germline values: CDR1 SGHRS, CDR2 YFSETQ. The CDR3 loop spans 15 amino acids. V gave up 4 bases and J gave up 7 bases, with 21 bases separating them. CDR3 sequence reads: CASSPLDSAPLEQYF. DNA of the CDR3: TGCGCCAGCAGCCCGTTGGATAGCGCCCCGTTAGAGCAGTACTTC. Filled out from reference TRBV5-1 and TRBJ2-7, the complete variable domain reads KAGVTQTPRYLIKTRGQQVTLSCSPISGHRSVSWYQQTPGQGLQFLFEYFSETQRNKGNFPGRFSGRQFSNSRSEMNVSTLELGDSALYLCASSPLDSAPLEQYFGPGTRLTVT.

The chain uses TRBV29-1 and TRBJ2-7; maybe TRBD2 (6 bases). Trimming removed 5 bases from V and 2 bases from J, with 16 bases in between. This CDR3 has 14 amino acids. Germline CDR1 reads SQVTM; CDR2 reads ANQGSEA. The CDR3 loop is CSVLAAGSAYEQYF. DNA of the CDR3: TGCAGCGTTTTAGCTGCGGGGTCCGCCTACGAGCAGTACTTC.

The chain uses TRBV7-2 and TRBJ2-7, with D perhaps TRBD1 (6 bases). The CDR3 sequence is 14 residues long. Germline V gene data show CDR1 as SGHTA and CDR2 as FQGNSA. V was clipped by 3 bases and J by 3 bases, with 12 bases between them. The CDR3: CASSLVDSYYEQYF. The CDR3 DNA sequence: TGTGCCAGCAGCTTGGTGGACAGCTACTACGAGCAGTACTTC.

This clone was observed a handful of times. The CDR3 sequence is CATSDPYNREGTEAFF. The CDR3 DNA sequence: TGTGCCACCAGTGACCCATATAACAGGGAAGGAACTGAAGCTTTCTTT. The chain has TRBV24-1 and TRBJ1-1; D is possibly TRBD1 (6 bases). Germline V CDR1 and CDR2: KGHDR, SFDVKD. This CDR3 spans 16 amino acids. Trimming stripped 4 bases from V and 5 bases from J, with 19 bases between.

CDR3 amino acids: CASSFRSRGTNEKLFF. The CDR3 coding sequence is TGTGCCAGCAGCTTCAGATCCAGGGGAACTAATGAAAAACTGTTTTTT. This chain uses TRBV5-6 with TRBJ1-4, with D possibly being TRBD1 (6 bases). Trimming left V 2 bases short and J 1 base short, with 12 bases between. CDR1 SGHDT and CDR2 YYEEEE come from the germline V gene. CDR3 length: 16 residues.

V usage is TRBV5-5 and J usage is TRBJ2-1; 7 bases line up with TRBD2. Germline V CDR1 and CDR2: SGHKS, YYEKEE (reference sequence). CDR3 length: 13 amino acids. V shed 7 bases, J shed 9 bases, and the junction held 10 bases outside the gene matches. The CDR3 DNA reads as TGTGCCAGCGTTGGGCTAGCGGAGGGTGAGCAGTTCTTC. Translated: CASVGLAEGEQFF.

The chain has TRBV5-4 and TRBJ1-3, with D uncertain. The V end was cut by 4 bases, the J end by 0 bases, with 14 bases between. The germline CDR1 and CDR2 sequences are SGHNT and YYREEE (reference sequence). This CDR3 is 16 amino acids long. CDR3 nucleotide sequence: TGTGCCAGCAGCGGGCCGGACCGCCACTCTGGAAACACCATATATTTT. Its translation: CASSGPDRHSGNTIYF.

The J gene is TRBJ1-1, the V gene TRBV14; D ambiguous. Between the trimmed V and J ends, which lost 2 bases and 5 bases, there was a span of 9 bases. This CDR3 has 13 amino acids. Germline V CDR1 and CDR2: SGHDN, FVKESK. Here the CDR3 DNA reads TGTGCCAGCAGCCAATCGAGAGGGACTGAAGCTTTCTTT. Its translation: CASSQSRGTEAFF.

This clone has a single count. The V call is TRBV19, the J call TRBJ1-2; a weak D match, TRBD1 (6 bases). From germline, CDR1 is LNHDA and CDR2 SQIVND (reference sequence). V was trimmed by 9 bases and J by 3 bases, leaving 17 bases between them. The CDR3 sequence is 14 residues long. CDR3 sequence (DNA): TGTGCCAGCGGCGAGATACGGACAGACTATGGCTACACCTTC. This sequence encodes CASGEIRTDYGYTF.

The V call is TRBV5-1, the J call TRBJ2-2, with D hard to call. V lost 2 bases to trimming and J lost 6 bases, with 8 bases between them. Germline V gene sequence: CDR1 SGHRS, CDR2 YFSETQ. CDR3 length equals 13 residues. This CDR3 reads CASSFDPSGELFF. DNA for the CDR3: TGCGCCAGCAGCTTTGACCCTTCCGGGGAGCTGTTTTTT.

This chain joins TRBV30 and TRBJ2-7; 7 positions match TRBD1. The germline CDR1 and CDR2 sequences are GTSNPN and SVGIG (reference sequence). The junction had 6 bases not matched to a gene; V was cut back by 1 base and J by 0 bases. CDR3 length: 15 residues. This chain's CDR3 is CAWSDGQAPSYEQYF. In nucleotides, the CDR3 is TGTGCCTGGAGTGACGGACAGGCCCCCTCCTACGAGCAGTACTTC.

J is TRBJ1-1 and V is TRBV5-1; D ambiguous. Trimming stripped 6 bases from V and 1 base from J, with 13 bases between. The CDR3 covers 14 residues. CDR1 is SGHRS, CDR2 YFSETQ, per germline. DNA for the CDR3: TGCGCCAGCACACAATTGGACGGGAACACTGAAGCTTTCTTT. Its translation is CASTQLDGNTEAFF.

The chain recombines TRBV2 with TRBJ2-3; D perhaps matches TRBD2 (5 bases). Germline V gives CDR1 SNHLY, CDR2 FYNNEI. The CDR3 totals 14 residues. Trimming pared 0 bases from V and 3 bases from J, leaving 7 bases between. CDR3 residues: CASSEASGTDTQYF. Written as DNA, the CDR3 is TGTGCCAGCAGTGAAGCGTCGGGAACAGATACGCAGTATTTT.

This rearrangement joins TRBV2 to TRBJ1-5; unclear D gene. V lost 1 base, J lost 3 bases, and 10 bases lay in between. This CDR3 comprises 15 residues. Germline-derived CDR1 and CDR2 are SNHLY and FYNNEI. As DNA, the CDR3 is TGTGCCAGCAGTGAAGGAGGAGAGGCCAATCAGCCCCAGCATTTT. As protein: CASSEGGEANQPQHF.

In nucleotides, the CDR3 is TGTGCCAGCAGCAGGTTGGGACAGACAATTAACTATGGCTACACCTTC. This translates into CASSRLGQTINYGYTF. The chain has TRBV5-6 and TRBJ1-2; TRBD1 aligns across 7 bases. This CDR3 comprises 16 residues. J gave up 1 base and V 4 bases, and 10 bases lay outside the gene matches. Germline lookup yields CDR1 SGHDT and CDR2 YYEEEE.

The V and J genes are TRBV28 and TRBJ1-6; D gene ambiguous. The CDR3 is made up of 17 amino acids. The germline CDR1 and CDR2 sequences are MDHEN and SYDVKM. V dropped 5 bases and J dropped 0 bases, with 14 bases sitting between them. CDR3 sequence reads: CASSDGPASSYNSPLHF. The CDR3 DNA is TGTGCCAGCAGTGACGGACCCGCGAGCTCCTATAATTCACCCCTCCACTTT.

With regard to this clone: One end of the junction fails to match germline, which may point to a read error. The V call is TRBV5-1, the J call TRBJ2-7; tentatively, D is TRBD1 (5 bases). CDR1 and CDR2 (germline): SGHRS, YFSETQ. The CDR3 has 13 residues. In nucleotides, the CDR3 is TGCGCCAGCAGATTGGACATCTCCTACGAGCAGTACTTC. Its translation: CASRLDISYEQYF.